This is a list of T cell receptor beta chains from one sample in a study of shared clonotypes between healthy human individuals. Sequencing used immunoSEQ multiplex PCR; TCRdb keeps in-frame clones, though not all of them. Of a few million clones listed, around nine tenths are singletons. Sequencing input: naive CD4+ T cells sorted from blood. The receptor source for this set is a man aged 18 to 29 in good health. The CDR3 runs from the conserved cysteine through the conserved F or W. The D gene is left open where the match is weak. Clone size is shown for a subset of rows, as once, few, many or a class of expanded clone.

v_gene	j_gene	d_gene	abundance	CDR3aa	CDR3nt
TRBV7-9	TRBJ1-2	TRBD1	.	CASSFLMTGQGDFYGYTF	TGTGCCAGCAGCTTTTTAATGACCGGACAGGGGGATTTCTATGGCTACACCTTC
TRBV5-4	TRBJ2-5	TRBD2	once	CASSVPGGETQYF	TGTGCCAGCAGCGTGCCCGGGGGGGAGACCCAGTACTTC
TRBV5-4	TRBJ2-1	TRBD2	.	CASSLGLAGSSYNEQFF	TGTGCCAGCAGCCTCGGACTAGCGGGGAGCTCCTACAATGAGCAGTTCTTC
TRBV6-5	TRBJ2-4	TRBD1	.	CASSYIDRDENIQYF	TGTGCCAGCAGTTACATCGACAGGGATGAAAACATTCAGTACTTC
TRBV11-2	TRBJ2-7	.	.	CASSPAVQTEQYF	TGTGCCAGCAGCCCCGCCGTCCAAACAGAGCAGTACTTC
TRBV7-6	TRBJ1-3	.	.	CASSSSSSGNTIYF	TGTGCCAGCAGCTCCTCCTCCTCTGGAAACACCATATATTTT
TRBV6-1	TRBJ1-2	.	.	CASSDTGISVANGYTF	TGTGCCAGCAGTGATACAGGCATCAGTGTAGCAAATGGCTACACCTTC
TRBV19	TRBJ2-7	TRBD1	.	CASQKTGLNEQYF	TGTGCCAGCCAGAAGACAGGGTTAAACGAGCAGTACTTC
TRBV19	TRBJ2-5	.	.	CASSTGGGTQYF	TGTGCCAGTAGTACCGGAGGAGGGACCCAGTACTTC
TRBV5-1	TRBJ2-1	TRBD2	.	CASRFLFFSGRGGENEQFF	TGCGCCAGCAGGTTCCTTTTCTTTAGCGGGAGAGGCGGAGAGAATGAGCAGTTCTTC
TRBV7-8	TRBJ2-7	.	.	CASSLGGDPPYEQYF	TGTGCCAGCAGCTTAGGTGGGGACCCCCCCTACGAGCAGTACTTC
TRBV6-5	TRBJ1-1	TRBD1	.	CASRKPGQPNTEAFF	TGTGCCAGCAGAAAACCGGGACAGCCGAACACTGAAGCTTTCTTT
TRBV27	TRBJ2-5	.	once	CASSFNRGETQYF	TGTGCCAGCAGTTTTAATAGGGGAGAGACCCAGTACTTC
TRBV28	TRBJ1-4	.	.	CASSQGVGATNEKLFF	TGTGCCAGCAGTCAAGGGGTAGGGGCAACTAATGAAAAACTGTTTTTT
TRBV18	TRBJ2-5	.	.	CASSPRSGQETQYF	TGTGCCAGCTCACCACGGTCAGGCCAAGAGACCCAGTACTTC
TRBV6-1	TRBJ2-7	.	.	CASKMPLAEQYF	TGTGCCAGCAAGATGCCATTGGCCGAGCAGTACTTC
TRBV7-8	TRBJ2-5	.	.	CASSSRDPNLSGPQYF	TGTGCCAGCAGCTCCCGGGACCCAAATCTCTCGGGGCCCCAGTACTTC
TRBV5-8	TRBJ2-3	.	.	CASSFWGGGPSTDTQYF	TGTGCCAGCAGCTTTTGGGGCGGGGGCCCTAGCACAGATACGCAGTATTTT
TRBV13	TRBJ2-6	.	once	CASSLRDRPSGANVLTF	TGTGCCAGCAGCTTAAGAGACAGACCCTCTGGGGCCAACGTCCTGACTTTC
TRBV10-3	TRBJ2-3	.	.	CAISAGRTDTQYF	TGTGCCATCAGTGCGGGAAGGACAGATACGCAGTATTTT
TRBV7-9	TRBJ1-4	TRBD1	.	CASSRTGAGEKLFF	TGTGCCAGCAGCAGGACAGGGGCAGGTGAAAAACTGTTTTTT
TRBV9	TRBJ2-5	TRBD2	.	CASSGISGVEQTQYF	TGTGCCAGCAGCGGAATTAGCGGGGTCGAACAGACCCAGTACTTC
TRBV7-6	TRBJ2-3	.	.	CASSPWGMGSADTQYF	TGTGCCAGCAGCCCCTGGGGGATGGGATCAGCAGATACGCAGTATTTT
TRBV6-1	TRBJ1-2	TRBD1	.	CASSVGTGDGYTF	TGTGCCAGCAGTGTGGGGACAGGGGATGGCTACACCTTC
TRBV6-4	TRBJ2-2	TRBD1	.	CASRGQGGTGELFF	TGTGCCAGCCGAGGACAGGGGGGGACCGGGGAGCTGTTTTTT
TRBV9	TRBJ2-3	TRBD2	.	CASSVGPSGRPTDTQYF	TGTGCCAGCAGCGTAGGGCCTAGCGGGAGGCCCACAGATACGCAGTATTTT
TRBV30	TRBJ2-1	TRBD2	.	CAWRVTSGGSFF	TGTGCCTGGAGGGTAACTAGCGGGGGGTCGTTCTTC
TRBV6-5	TRBJ2-5	.	once	CASSLQWQETQYF	TGTGCCAGCAGCTTACAGTGGCAAGAGACCCAGTACTTC
TRBV5-1	TRBJ2-7	TRBD1	.	CASSLGQGDVNYEQYF	TGCGCCAGCAGCTTGGGGCAGGGGGACGTAAACTACGAGCAGTACTTC
TRBV14	TRBJ2-3	TRBD2	.	CASSTLAPSTDTQYF	TGTGCCAGCAGCACACTAGCGCCTAGCACAGATACGCAGTATTTT
TRBV7-2	TRBJ2-7	.	.	CASSRTGDGAYEQYF	TGTGCCAGCAGCCGAACGGGAGATGGTGCTTACGAGCAGTACTTC
TRBV5-1	TRBJ2-1	.	.	CASSLGATGTGNNEQFF	TGCGCCAGCAGCTTGGGTGCCACCGGGACGGGTAACAATGAGCAGTTCTTC
TRBV5-1	TRBJ2-3	.	.	CASSPLADTQYF	TGCGCCAGCAGCCCCCTGGCGGATACGCAGTATTTT
TRBV5-6	TRBJ2-3	.	.	CASSSVRDRSDTQYF	TGTGCCAGCAGCTCCGTCAGGGATCGTTCAGATACGCAGTATTTT
TRBV9	TRBJ2-5	.	.	CASSVEGGQETQYF	TGTGCCAGCAGCGTAGAAGGGGGGCAAGAGACCCAGTACTTC
TRBV6-1	TRBJ1-4	.	.	CASSEANEKLFF	TGTGCCAGCAGTGAAGCGAATGAAAAACTGTTTTTT
TRBV18	TRBJ1-5	.	.	CASSSGGGYYQPQHF	TGTGCCAGCTCCTCGGGCGGAGGTTACTATCAGCCCCAGCATTTT
TRBV4-1	TRBJ1-1	TRBD1	.	CASSRGTGGLNTEAFF	TGCGCCAGCAGCCGCGGGACAGGGGGCCTGAACACTGAAGCTTTCTTT
TRBV5-4	TRBJ2-3	TRBD2	.	CASSSGLAGGGTDTQYF	TGTGCCAGCAGCTCCGGACTAGCGGGGGGGGGCACAGATACGCAGTATTTT
TRBV4-3	TRBJ2-7	TRBD1	.	CASSQGTTGKTPYEQYF	TGCGCCAGCAGCCAAGGGACGACAGGGAAGACTCCCTACGAGCAGTACTTC
TRBV10-2	TRBJ2-1	.	.	CASSGRGNNEQFF	TGCGCCAGCAGTGGGCGGGGAAACAATGAGCAGTTCTTC
TRBV10-3	TRBJ1-2	TRBD1	.	CAISGDREVYTF	TGTGCCATCAGTGGGGACAGGGAAGTCTACACCTTC
TRBV5-4	TRBJ1-1	.	.	CASSLVGQGGEAFF	TGTGCCAGCAGCTTGGTGGGGCAGGGAGGCGAAGCTTTCTTT
TRBV29-1	TRBJ1-3	.	.	CSVEGAPGNTIYF	TGCAGCGTTGAGGGAGCCCCTGGAAACACCATATATTTT
TRBV11-2	TRBJ2-7	.	.	CASSSITGGSYEQYF	TGTGCCAGCAGCTCGATTACCGGGGGCTCCTACGAGCAGTACTTC
TRBV27	TRBJ1-2	TRBD1	once	CASSLTGAYGYTF	TGTGCCAGCAGTCTGACAGGGGCCTATGGCTACACCTTC
TRBV2	TRBJ1-5	.	.	CASSEYKGVGGNQPQHF	TGTGCCAGCAGTGAGTATAAGGGCGTTGGGGGCAATCAGCCCCAGCATTTT
TRBV6-5	TRBJ1-3	.	.	CASSSDYSGNTIYF	TGTGCCAGCAGTTCAGATTACTCTGGAAACACCATATATTTT
TRBV28	TRBJ1-6	TRBD1	.	CASSLLGTGTGTSPLHF	TGTGCCAGCAGTTTATTGGGGACCGGGACAGGGACATCACCCCTCCACTTT